This T cell receptor beta chain comes out of a study of long-term antiretroviral therapy in people with HIV. It was version v3.0 of the immunoSEQ assay that was run at survey level. Clones were sequenced by immunoSEQ multiplex PCR, and TCRdb holds only the in-frame ones, with some missing. The data contain around 29,000 clones, roughly 96% of them singletons. This clone is medium-sized in the sample. Trimming removed 0 bases at V and 2 bases at J, with 10 bases between. The germline V gene encodes CDR1 LNHDA and CDR2 SQIVND (reference sequence). The CDR3 consists of 15 residues. The origin of this receptor is a man aged 25 to 45 with HIV. Sequenced here: unsorted PBMCs, sampled 6.3 years after starting antiretroviral therapy. This chain joins TRBV19 and TRBJ1-2, with a possible D match to TRBD1 (6 bases). As DNA, the CDR3 is TGTGCCAGTAGTATAGAGATTACAGGGAACTATGGCTACACCTTC. Translation gives CASSIEITGNYGYTF.